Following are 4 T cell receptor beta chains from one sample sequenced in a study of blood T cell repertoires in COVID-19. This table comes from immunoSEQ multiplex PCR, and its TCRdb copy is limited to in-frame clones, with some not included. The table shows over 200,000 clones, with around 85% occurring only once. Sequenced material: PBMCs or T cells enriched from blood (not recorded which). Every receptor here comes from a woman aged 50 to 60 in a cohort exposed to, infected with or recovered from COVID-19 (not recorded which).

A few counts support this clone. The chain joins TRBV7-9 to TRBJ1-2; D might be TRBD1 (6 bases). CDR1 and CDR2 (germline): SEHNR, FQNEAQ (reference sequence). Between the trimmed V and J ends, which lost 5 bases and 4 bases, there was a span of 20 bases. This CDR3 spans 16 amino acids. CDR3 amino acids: CASSPSGGAVSYGYTF. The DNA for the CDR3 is TGTGCCAGCAGCCCTAGCGGGGGGGCTGTTAGCTATGGCTACACCTTC.

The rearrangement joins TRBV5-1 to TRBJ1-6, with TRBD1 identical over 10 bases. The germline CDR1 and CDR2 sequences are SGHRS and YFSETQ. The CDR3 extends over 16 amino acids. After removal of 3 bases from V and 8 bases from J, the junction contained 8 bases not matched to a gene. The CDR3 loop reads CASSYGAGTGDSPLHF. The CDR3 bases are TGCGCCAGCAGCTACGGAGCGGGGACAGGGGATTCACCCCTCCACTTT.

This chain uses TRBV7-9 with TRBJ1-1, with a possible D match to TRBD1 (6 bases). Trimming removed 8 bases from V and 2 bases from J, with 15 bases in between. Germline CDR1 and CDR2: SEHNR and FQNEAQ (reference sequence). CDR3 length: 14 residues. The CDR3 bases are TGTGCCAGCGGAATACAGGGTATCAACACTGAAGCTTTCTTT. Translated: CASGIQGINTEAFF.

CDR3: CASSPSGGANTGELFF. Here the CDR3 DNA reads TGTGCCAGCAGCCCTAGCGGGGGGGCGAACACCGGGGAGCTGTTTTTT. The chain recombines TRBV7-6 with TRBJ2-2; 12 nucleotides line up with TRBD2. CDR3 length: 16 amino acids. The V gene end was trimmed by 5 bases and the J gene end by 0 bases; junction bases not matched to a gene: 1. Per the germline V gene, CDR1 is SGHVS and CDR2 is FNYEAQ.